This entry features one TCR beta chain sequence. The antigen is undetermined. These data belong to a study of monozygotic twins with inflammatory bowel disease. Skipping T cell sorting, the study isolated total RNA directly from whole blood. No DNA is given; TCRdb re-called the 5' RACE reads and lists each CDR3 protein once. Its table records about 210,000 distinct CDR3 sequences. Germline CDR1 SGHRS, CDR2 YFSETQ. The CDR3 extends over 13 amino acids. Findings of the study overall: Inverse Simpson values showed less TCRbeta diversity in IBD patients than in their healthy co-twins. Results did not support any single strong IBD-associated signal or clonotype. Researchers report that IBD patients shared fewer clonotypes with others than healthy twins, especially amid disease activity.

The sequenced sample consisted of blood. This chain connects TRBV5-1 to TRBJ2-2; TCRdb names TRBD2, which stays unverified in the absence of DNA. The clonotype originates from a human donor with ulcerative colitis or Crohn's disease, or a healthy co-twin of an affected twin (not recorded which). The CDR3 reads CASSLTSVGELFF.